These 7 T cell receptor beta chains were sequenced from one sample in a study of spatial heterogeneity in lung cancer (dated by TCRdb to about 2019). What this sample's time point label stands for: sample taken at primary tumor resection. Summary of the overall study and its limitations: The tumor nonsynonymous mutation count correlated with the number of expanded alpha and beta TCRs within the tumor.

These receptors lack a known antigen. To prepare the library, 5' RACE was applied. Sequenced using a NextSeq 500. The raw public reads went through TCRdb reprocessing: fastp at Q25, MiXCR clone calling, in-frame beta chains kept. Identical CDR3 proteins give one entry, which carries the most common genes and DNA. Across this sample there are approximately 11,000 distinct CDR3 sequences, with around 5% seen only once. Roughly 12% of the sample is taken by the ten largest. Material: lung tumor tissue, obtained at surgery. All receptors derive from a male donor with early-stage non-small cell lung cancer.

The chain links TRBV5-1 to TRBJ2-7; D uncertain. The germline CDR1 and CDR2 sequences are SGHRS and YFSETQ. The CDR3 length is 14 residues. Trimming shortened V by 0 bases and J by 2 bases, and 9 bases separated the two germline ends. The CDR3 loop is CASSLAGSPYEQYF. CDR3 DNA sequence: TGCGCCAGCAGCTTGGCGGGCAGCCCCTACGAGCAGTACTTC.

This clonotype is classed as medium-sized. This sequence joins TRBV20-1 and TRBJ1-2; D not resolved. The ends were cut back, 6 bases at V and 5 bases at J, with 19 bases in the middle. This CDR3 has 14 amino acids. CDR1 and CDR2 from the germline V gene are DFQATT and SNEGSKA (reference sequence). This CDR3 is CSAPMTDGPYGYTF. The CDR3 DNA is TGCAGTGCCCCAATGACGGACGGACCGTATGGCTACACCTTC.

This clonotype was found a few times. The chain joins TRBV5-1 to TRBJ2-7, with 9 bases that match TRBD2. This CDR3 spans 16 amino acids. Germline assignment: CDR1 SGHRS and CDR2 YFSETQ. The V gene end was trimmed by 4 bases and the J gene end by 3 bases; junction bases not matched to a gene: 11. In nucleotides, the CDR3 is TGCGCCAGCAGCCTCTCTCCTAGCGGGACGGTCTACGAGCAGTACTTC. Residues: CASSLSPSGTVYEQYF.

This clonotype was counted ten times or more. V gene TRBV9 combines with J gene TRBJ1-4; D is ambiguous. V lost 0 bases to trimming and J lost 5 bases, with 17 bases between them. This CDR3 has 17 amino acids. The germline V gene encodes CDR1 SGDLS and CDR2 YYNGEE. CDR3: CASSVGNEGASNEKLFF. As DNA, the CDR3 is TGTGCCAGCAGCGTAGGAAACGAGGGCGCCTCGAATGAAAAACTGTTTTTT. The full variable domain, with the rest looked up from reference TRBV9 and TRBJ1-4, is DSGVTQTPKHLITATGQRVTLRCSPRSGDLSVYWYQQSLDQGLQFLIQYYNGEERAKGNILERFSAQQFPDLHSELNLSSLELGDSALYFCASSVGNEGASNEKLFFGSGTQLSVL.

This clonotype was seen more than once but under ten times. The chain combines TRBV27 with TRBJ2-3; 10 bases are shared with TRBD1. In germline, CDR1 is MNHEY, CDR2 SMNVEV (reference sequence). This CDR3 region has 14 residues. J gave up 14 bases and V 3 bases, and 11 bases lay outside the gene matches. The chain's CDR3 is CASSFSSTGGDRYF. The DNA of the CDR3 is TGTGCCAGCAGTTTTAGCTCGACAGGGGGCGATCGGTATTTT.

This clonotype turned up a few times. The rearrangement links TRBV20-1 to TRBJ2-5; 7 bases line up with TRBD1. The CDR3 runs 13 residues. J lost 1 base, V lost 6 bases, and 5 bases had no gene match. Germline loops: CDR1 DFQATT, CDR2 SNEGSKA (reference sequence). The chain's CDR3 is CSAVRTGQETQYF. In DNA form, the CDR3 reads TGCAGTGCCGTTCGGACAGGCCAAGAGACCCAGTACTTC.

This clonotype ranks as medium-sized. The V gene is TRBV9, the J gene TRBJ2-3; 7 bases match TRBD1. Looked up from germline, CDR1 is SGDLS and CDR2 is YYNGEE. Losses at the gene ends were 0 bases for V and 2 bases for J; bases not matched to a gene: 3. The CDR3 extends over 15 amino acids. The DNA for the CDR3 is TGTGCCAGCAGCGTAGAGGGACAGTACACAGATACGCAGTATTTT. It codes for CASSVEGQYTDTQYF.